This T cell receptor (beta chain) comes out of a study of T cell responses to AZD1222 COVID-19 vaccine. Notes on the study in general: A reported finding is that nearly half of spike-specific TCRs target unmutated variant regions. Regions 160-218 and 743-854 held dominance among vaccine-associated CD4 TCRs, which spanned spike. Spike-specific TCR breadth and depth went up after people got two AZD1222 doses.

With respect to this clone: Antigen specificity is unknown.

Here immunoSEQ multiplex PCR was the method, and the copy in TCRdb shows in-frame clones only, minus some. The sample has some 150,000 clones, about 92% seen once; the top ten hold roughly 3.3%. V lost 4 bases and J lost 4; bases outside the gene matches: 12. The CDR3 totals 16 residues. Looked up from germline, CDR1 is MGHRA and CDR2 is YSYEKL. Some second doses came at about 4 weeks and others at about 12 weeks; these were pooled. This clonotype was obtained from an adult who received the AZD1222 COVID-19 vaccine. This chain uses TRBV4-1 with TRBJ1-2; 7 positions agree with TRBD1. The sequences come from peripheral blood, collected 28 days after the second AZD1222 dose. For the CDR3, the DNA is TGCGCCAGCAGCCGAAATTCCGGGACAGCAACCTATGGCTACACCTTC. This sequence encodes CASSRNSGTATYGYTF.